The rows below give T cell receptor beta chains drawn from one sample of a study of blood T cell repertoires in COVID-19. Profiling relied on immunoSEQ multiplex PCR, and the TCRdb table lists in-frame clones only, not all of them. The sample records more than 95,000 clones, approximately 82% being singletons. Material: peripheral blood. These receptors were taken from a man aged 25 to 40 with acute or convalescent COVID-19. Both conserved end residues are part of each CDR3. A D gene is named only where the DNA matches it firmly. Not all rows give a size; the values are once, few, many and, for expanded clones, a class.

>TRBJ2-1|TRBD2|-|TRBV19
TGTGCCAGTAGTATCATCGGGGAGGGCCCCAACAATGAGCAGTTCTTC
CASSIIGEGPNNEQFF
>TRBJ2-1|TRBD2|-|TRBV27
TGTGCCAGCAACCTCTCCCCCGGGAGGGGGGAGCAGTTCTTC
CASNLSPGRGEQFF
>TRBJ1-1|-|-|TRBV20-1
TGCAGTGCTAGCTGGAACACTGAAGCTTTCTTT
CSASWNTEAFF
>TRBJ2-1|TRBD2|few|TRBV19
TGTGCCAGTAGTATAGGCCCTAGCGGGGGTCGGGGGGTTAATGAGCAGTTCTTC
CASSIGPSGGRGVNEQFF
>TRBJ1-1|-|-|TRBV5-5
TGTGCCAGCACCTTGGGGCCGGCAGGGGAGACTGAAGCTTTCTTT
CASTLGPAGETEAFF
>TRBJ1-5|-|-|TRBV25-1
TGTGCCAGCAGTGATGAAGGCCCCGGGCAGCCCCAGCATTTT
CASSDEGPGQPQHF
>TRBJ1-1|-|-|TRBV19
TGTGCCAGTAGTACGACAGTGAACACTGAAGCTTTCTTT
CASSTTVNTEAFF
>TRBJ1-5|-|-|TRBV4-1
TGCGCCAGCAGCCAAAGAGCGGACAGCCGGCCGTATCCCCAGCATTTT
CASSQRADSRPYPQHF
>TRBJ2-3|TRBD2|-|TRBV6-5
TGTGCCAGCAGCATACTAGCGGGAGCCACAGATACGCAGTATTTT
CASSILAGATDTQYF
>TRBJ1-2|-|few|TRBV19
TGTGCCAGCACACTACAGGGCGTTAGAGGCTACACCTTC
CASTLQGVRGYTF
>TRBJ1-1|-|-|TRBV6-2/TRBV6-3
TGTGCCAGCAGTGCCGGAGGGGCGAACACTGAAGCTTTCTTT
CASSAGGANTEAFF
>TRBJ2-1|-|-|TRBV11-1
TGTGCCAGCATCGGCCTTGCGGGTTACAATGAGCAGTTCTTC
CASIGLAGYNEQFF
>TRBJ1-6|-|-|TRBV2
TGTGCCAGCAGTGTTCGCGGTAATTCACCCCTCCACTTT
CASSVRGNSPLHF
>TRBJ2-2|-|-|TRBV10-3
TGTGCCATCCGAGCCGGGACTTCTTTTTCCGGGGAGCTGTTTTTT
CAIRAGTSFSGELFF
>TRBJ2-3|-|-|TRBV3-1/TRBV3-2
TGTGCCAGCAGCCAAGAAGACAGTATGAGTGACGATACGCAGTATTTT
CASSQEDSMSDDTQYF
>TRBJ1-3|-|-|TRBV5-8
TGTGCCAGCAGCTTGGAGCGGGGTGGAAACACCATATATTTT
CASSLERGGNTIYF
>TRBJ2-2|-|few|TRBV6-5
TGTGCCAGCAGTAAGTCAAGCTTGAACACCGGGGAGCTGTTTTTT
CASSKSSLNTGELFF
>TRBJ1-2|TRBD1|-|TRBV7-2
TGTGCCAGCAGCTTAGAGGGACAGGCTAATCGCTACACCTTC
CASSLEGQANRYTF
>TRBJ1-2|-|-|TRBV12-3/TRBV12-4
TGTGCCAGCAGTTTAGTGGGAGGCTATGGCTACACCTTC
CASSLVGGYGYTF
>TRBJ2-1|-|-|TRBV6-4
TGTGCCAGCAGTGAGACTCAGAACAATGAGCAGTTCTTC
CASSETQNNEQFF
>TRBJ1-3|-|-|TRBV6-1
TGTGCCAGCAGTGAAGCGGCAGGGGTGAACACCATATATTTT
CASSEAAGVNTIYF
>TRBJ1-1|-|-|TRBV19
TGTGCCAGTAAACATATGAACACTGAAGCTTTCTTT
CASKHMNTEAFF
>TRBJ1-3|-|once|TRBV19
TGTGCCAGTTTTGCGGGCCTCGGGCCCACTGGAAACACCATATATTTT
CASFAGLGPTGNTIYF
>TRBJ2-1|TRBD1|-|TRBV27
TGTGCCAGCATCAGACAGGGGGCGCGCAATGAGCAGTTCTTC
CASIRQGARNEQFF